This T cell receptor beta chain came from a study of shared clonotypes between healthy human individuals. Clones were read by immunoSEQ multiplex PCR, and TCRdb kept only the in-frame ones, dropping some. The table lists about 820,000 clones, almost 95% of them singletons. V lost 4 bases and J 4 bases, leaving 16 bases between the germline ends. The germline V gene has CDR1 SNHLY and CDR2 FYNNEI. The CDR3 covers 15 residues. It was CD45RO-negative cells, positively selected for CCR7, that made up naive CD8 cells, with terminally differentiated effector memory CD45RA+ cells excluded. This clonotype was sampled from a man younger than 40 in good health. This sequence joins TRBV2 and TRBJ1-2; D is ambiguous. Source material: naive CD8+ T cells sorted from blood. The CDR3 nucleotides read TGTGCCAGCAGTGCACAACATGGGCCAACCTATGGCTACACCTTC. Protein product: CASSAQHGPTYGYTF.